The present T cell receptor beta chain was sequenced within a study of T cell responses to AZD1222 COVID-19 vaccine. Study information: Researchers grouped second doses given at about 4 or about 12 weeks into one pool.

Profiling relied on immunoSEQ multiplex PCR, and the TCRdb table lists in-frame clones only, not all of them. The sample shows about 150,000 clones, 88% of them seen only once. The source material was peripheral blood, sampled on day 0 of AZD1222 vaccination. This clonotype was sampled from an adult in good health.

For the CDR3, the DNA is TGTGCCAGCAGGTCCGGGACAGCTAACTATGGCTACACCTTC. Its protein product is CASRSGTANYGYTF. This chain uses TRBV5-6 with TRBJ1-2; the match to TRBD1 covers 7 bases. Germline trimming cut 5 bases from V and 0 bases from J; bases unmatched to any gene: 4. This CDR3 spans 14 amino acids. Germline V CDR1 and CDR2: SGHDT, YYEEEE.